The 4 T cell receptor beta chains below all came from one sample that was sequenced in a study of T cell changes during pregnancy in multiple sclerosis. This table comes from immunoSEQ multiplex PCR, and its TCRdb copy is limited to in-frame clones, with some not included. The sample carries some 38,000 clones, around nine tenths recorded once. The sample in question was CD4+ T cells from peripheral blood mononuclear cells, obtained after pregnancy. All receptors derive from a female donor in good health, enrolled as a control in a pregnancy study.

The CDR3 spells CASSYGTGNGGYTF. For the CDR3, the DNA is TGTGCCAGCAGCTATGGGACAGGGAACGGTGGCTACACCTTC. The rearrangement links TRBV7-9 to TRBJ1-2; TRBD1 matches at 9 bases. V shed 4 bases and J 7 bases; nucleotides not matched to a gene: 7. The CDR3 is 14 residues long. Germline V gene data show CDR1 as SEHNR and CDR2 as FQNEAQ (reference sequence). Supplemented by reference TRBV7-9 and TRBJ1-2, the full variable domain reads DTGVSQNPRHKITKRGQNVTFRCDPISEHNRLYWYRQTLGQGPEFLTYFQNEAQLEKSRLLSDRFSAERPKGSFSTLEIQRTEQGDSAMYLCASSYGTGNGGYTFGSGTRLTVV.

The genes are TRBV6-1 and TRBJ2-7, with D maybe TRBD1 (5 bases). Trimming pared 6 bases from V and 2 bases from J, leaving 11 bases between. Per germline, CDR1 MNHNS and CDR2 SASEGT. This CDR3 comprises 13 residues. Written as DNA, the CDR3 is TGTGCCAGCAGCAAAGGGGTTCCCTACGAGCAGTACTTC. Translation gives CASSKGVPYEQYF.

The chain has TRBV7-8 and TRBJ2-1; TRBD2 agrees at 9 bases. V lost 4 bases, J lost 4 bases, and 5 bases stayed unmatched. This CDR3 is 15 amino acids long. Per the germline V gene, CDR1 is SGHVS and CDR2 is FQNEAQ. CDR3 DNA sequence: TGTGCCAGCAGCTCAATGACTAGCGGTTACAATGAGCAGTTCTTC. Translation gives CASSSMTSGYNEQFF.

The chain combines TRBV6-5 with TRBJ2-7, with 9 positions matching TRBD1. Germline V gene lookup returns CDR1 MNHEY and CDR2 SVGAGI. Germline trimming cut 2 bases from V and 1 base from J; bases unmatched to any gene: 6. This CDR3 comprises 16 residues. The CDR3 spells CASSYARTGESYEQYF. CDR3 in DNA: TGTGCCAGCAGTTACGCCCGGACAGGGGAATCCTACGAGCAGTACTTC.